The 24 T cell receptor beta chains listed next were all sequenced from one sample in a study of shared clonotypes between healthy human individuals. Here immunoSEQ multiplex PCR was the method, and the copy in TCRdb shows in-frame clones only, minus some. Of approximately 980,000 clones in the sample, about 80% were seen once. Source material: memory CD4+ T cells sorted from blood. The subset here: CD45RA-negative fraction. Every receptor here comes from a man aged 18 to 30 in good health.

CDR3 nucleotides: TGTGCCAGCAGCCCCTTCCCCGGGACAGGGAGTTATGGCTACACCTTC. It encodes CASSPFPGTGSYGYTF. The chain links TRBV7-2 to TRBJ1-2, with 9 bases fitting TRBD1. From germline, CDR1 is SGHTA and CDR2 FQGNSA. The V gene end was trimmed by 5 bases and the J gene end by 5 bases; junction bases not matched to a gene: 12. The length of the CDR3 is 16 residues.

The V gene is TRBV5-1, the J gene TRBJ1-4; possible D gene TRBD1, 5 bases. Germline loops: CDR1 SGHRS, CDR2 YFSETQ. V gave up 4 bases and J gave up 5 bases, with 12 bases separating them. The CDR3 runs 14 residues. The CDR3 spells CASSLTAYNEKLFF. The CDR3 DNA reads as TGCGCCAGCAGCCTGACAGCCTACAATGAAAAACTGTTTTTT.

The rearrangement joins TRBV7-9 to TRBJ1-3; D call uncertain. CDR3 length: 13 amino acids. V gave up 3 bases and J gave up 6 bases, with 9 bases separating them. Germline lookup yields CDR1 SEHNR and CDR2 FQNEAQ (reference sequence). CDR3 residues: CASSFFGENTIYF. Here the CDR3 DNA reads TGTGCCAGCAGCTTTTTCGGGGAAAACACCATATATTTT.

The chain has TRBV2 and TRBJ2-5; 10 bases agree with TRBD1. Germline V CDR1 and CDR2: SNHLY, FYNNEI. V was pared by 4 bases and J by 4 bases, with 6 bases of the junction left unmatched. This CDR3 contains 15 residues. CDR3: CASSVQDRGGETQYF. The CDR3 region has the DNA TGTGCCAGCAGTGTCCAGGACAGGGGGGGAGAGACCCAGTACTTC.

The rearrangement links TRBV7-9 to TRBJ1-2; no reliable D call. V was shortened by 1 base and J by 8 bases, with 14 bases between the two germline ends. The CDR3 covers 14 residues. Germline-derived CDR1 and CDR2 are SEHNR and FQNEAQ (reference sequence). CDR3 amino acids: CASSLDGVAGGYTF. The CDR3 DNA reads TGTGCCAGCAGCTTAGATGGAGTAGCGGGAGGCTACACCTTC. Variable domain in full (rest from reference TRBV7-9 and TRBJ1-2): DTGVSQNPRHKITKRGQNVTFRCDPISEHNRLYWYRQTLGQGPEFLTYFQNEAQLEKSRLLSDRFSAERPKGSFSTLEIQRTEQGDSAMYLCASSLDGVAGGYTFGSGTRLTVV.

The chain links TRBV2 to TRBJ2-7, with 11 positions matching TRBD1. The CDR3 is made up of 15 amino acids. CDR1 SNHLY and CDR2 FYNNEI come from the germline V gene. The J segment lost 0 bases and the V segment lost 5 bases, leaving 3 bases of the junction unmatched. CDR3 protein: CASSPGTGGSYEQYF. The CDR3 coding sequence is TGTGCCAGCAGTCCCGGGACAGGGGGCTCCTACGAGCAGTACTTC.

The V call is TRBV2, the J call TRBJ2-5; possible D gene TRBD1, 5 bases. This CDR3 region has 12 residues. V lost 11 bases to trimming and J lost 2 bases, with 12 bases between them. Germline CDR1 and CDR2: SNHLY and FYNNEI. CDR3 bases: TGTGCCGGACAACAGCAACAAGAGACCCAGTACTTC. The encoded protein is CAGQQQQETQYF.

This clone was detected many times. The rearrangement links TRBV5-1 to TRBJ2-3; TRBD1 matches 7 bases. The CDR3 runs to 14 residues. J was trimmed by 4 bases and V by 4 bases; bases with no gene match: 6. CDR1 is SGHRS, CDR2 YFSETQ, per germline. In nucleotides, the CDR3 is TGCGCCAGCAGCGGGGGACAGCAGGCAGATACGCAGTATTTT. This sequence encodes CASSGGQQADTQYF.

This chain links TRBV6-1 with TRBJ2-7; D might be TRBD2 (5 bases). With 6 bases removed from V and 6 bases from J, the gap between germline ends came to 15 bases. The V gene's germline CDR1 is MNHNS and CDR2 SASEGT. There are 13 residues in the CDR3. In nucleotides, the CDR3 is TGTGCCAGCAGACCCGGACTTCTTTCCGAGCAGTACTTC. Its protein is CASRPGLLSEQYF.

J is TRBJ1-2 and V is TRBV6-5, with D possibly matching TRBD1 (5 bases). V lost 6 bases and J lost 8, with 22 bases in between. The CDR3 runs 15 residues. Germline loops: CDR1 MNHEY, CDR2 SVGAGI. The CDR3 sequence: CASRGGQGFRYGYTF. In nucleotides, the CDR3 is TGTGCCAGCAGAGGAGGTCAGGGCTTCCGTTACGGCTACACCTTC.

The count of this clone is one. V gene TRBV5-1 combines with J gene TRBJ1-4, with TRBD1 as a possible D gene (6 bases). The CDR3 is 15 residues long. The V end was cut by 4 bases, the J end by 6 bases, with 16 bases between. Germline V CDR1 and CDR2: SGHRS, YFSETQ. This CDR3 reads CASSTGKGGDEKLFF. In nucleotides, the CDR3 is TGCGCCAGCAGCACTGGGAAAGGGGGAGATGAAAAACTGTTTTTT. Full variable domain (remainder filled in from reference TRBV5-1 and TRBJ1-4): KAGVTQTPRYLIKTRGQQVTLSCSPISGHRSVSWYQQTPGQGLQFLFEYFSETQRNKGNFPGRFSGRQFSNSRSEMNVSTLELGDSALYLCASSTGKGGDEKLFFGSGTQLSVL.

This clone has a count of ten or more. This sample includes further DNA sequences coding for the same CDR3. The chain employs TRBV9 and TRBJ1-6; 7 bases align to TRBD1. Germline assignment: CDR1 SGDLS and CDR2 YYNGEE. V shed 3 bases and J 9 bases; nucleotides not matched to a gene: 3. CDR3 length: 13 residues. Here the CDR3 DNA reads TGTGCCAGCAGCGCAGGGGGGCGTTCACCCCTCCACTTT. This sequence encodes CASSAGGRSPLHF.

Concerning this clone itself: The sample contains more than one DNA sequence encoding this CDR3. V gene TRBV6-6 combines with J gene TRBJ1-5, with unresolved D. The CDR3 totals 15 residues. Germline CDR1 is MNHNY and CDR2 is SVGAGI (reference sequence). V lost 4 bases and J lost 0, with 10 bases in between. CDR3 sequence reads: CASSWGDGSNQPQHF. The CDR3, as DNA: TGTGCCAGCAGTTGGGGTGACGGTAGCAATCAGCCCCAGCATTTT.

The sample holds one count of this clone. This chain joins TRBV11-2 and TRBJ2-1, with D unresolved. V dropped 4 bases and J dropped 2 bases, with 6 bases sitting between them. From germline, CDR1 is SGHAT and CDR2 FQNNGV. The CDR3 is made up of 13 amino acids. The CDR3 region has the DNA TGTGCCAGCAGCTCTTTTACCTACAATGAGCAGTTCTTC. It translates to CASSSFTYNEQFF.

This rearrangement joins TRBV30 to TRBJ1-3, with D unclear. The germline CDR1 and CDR2 sequences are GTSNPN and SVGIG (reference sequence). The CDR3 sequence is 16 residues long. V lost 3 bases to trimming and J lost 0 bases, with 15 bases between them. CDR3 sequence reads: CAWSRFLYSSGNTIYF. As DNA, the CDR3 is TGTGCCTGGAGCAGGTTCTTATATAGCTCTGGAAACACCATATATTTT.

The count of this clone is one. The J gene is TRBJ2-7, the V gene TRBV19, with D possibly TRBD1 on 6 matching bases. CDR1 and CDR2 from the germline V gene are LNHDA and SQIVND (reference sequence). V shed 4 bases and J shed 1 base, with 11 bases lying between them. The CDR3 loop spans 14 amino acids. The CDR3 bases are TGTGCCAGTAGTAATCCAGGGGAATCCTACGAGCAGTACTTC. The encoded protein is CASSNPGESYEQYF. Full variable domain (outside the CDR3, taken from reference TRBV19 and TRBJ2-7): DGGITQSPKYLFRKEGQNVTLSCEQNLNHDAMYWYRQDPGQGLRLIYYSQIVNDFQKGDIAEGYSVSREKKESFPLTVTSAQKNPTAFYLCASSNPGESYEQYFGPGTRLTVT.

This chain connects TRBV5-1 to TRBJ2-5; 8 bases align to TRBD1. CDR1 SGHRS and CDR2 YFSETQ come from the germline V gene. The V segment lost 3 bases and the J segment 5 bases; nucleotides outside the gene matches: 9. This CDR3 region has 15 residues. The CDR3 protein is CASSYAGTGGETQYF. CDR3 nucleotides: TGCGCCAGCAGCTATGCCGGGACAGGCGGGGAGACCCAGTACTTC. The full variable domain, completed using reference TRBV5-1 and TRBJ2-5, is KAGVTQTPRYLIKTRGQQVTLSCSPISGHRSVSWYQQTPGQGLQFLFEYFSETQRNKGNFPGRFSGRQFSNSRSEMNVSTLELGDSALYLCASSYAGTGGETQYFGPGTRLLVL.

This clone was detected only a few times. This sample includes further DNA sequences coding for the same CDR3. The chain couples TRBV12-5 to TRBJ2-5; 8 bases are a match to TRBD1. CDR1 LGHNT and CDR2 FRNRAP come from the germline V gene. The J segment lost 5 bases and the V segment lost 5 bases, leaving 7 bases of the junction unmatched. The CDR3 is made up of 14 amino acids. This CDR3 is CASGPGTGGETQYF. The CDR3 nucleotides read TGTGCTAGTGGTCCTGGGACAGGCGGGGAGACCCAGTACTTC.

The chain uses TRBV5-1 and TRBJ1-2, with TRBD1 identical over 9 bases. The V segment lost 4 bases and the J segment 4 bases; nucleotides outside the gene matches: 8. Germline CDR1 reads SGHRS; CDR2 reads YFSETQ. CDR3 size: 15 residues. The CDR3 DNA reads as TGCGCCAGCAGCCCGGACCCGGGACAGGGCTATGGCTACACCTTC. Translated: CASSPDPGQGYGYTF.

The chain links TRBV11-2 to TRBJ2-1; no definite D call. Looked up from germline, CDR1 is SGHAT and CDR2 is FQNNGV. Trimming left V 1 base short and J 13 bases short, with 5 bases between. This CDR3 is built from 10 residues. CDR3 amino acids: CASSLVDQFF. CDR3 sequence (DNA): TGTGCCAGCAGCTTAGTCGACCAGTTCTTC.

This clone was detected a few times. The chain links TRBV10-3 to TRBJ2-2; perhaps D is TRBD1 or TRBD2 (6 bases each). Germline assignment: CDR1 ENHRY and CDR2 SYGVKD. The CDR3 has 16 residues. V was clipped by 3 bases and J by 1 base, with 12 bases between them. CDR3 loop: CAISDHGGQNTGELFF. The DNA of the CDR3 is TGTGCCATCAGTGATCACGGGGGACAGAACACCGGGGAGCTGTTTTTT.

V gene TRBV10-3 combines with J gene TRBJ2-3, with TRBD2 identical over 8 bases. The junction had 7 bases not matched to a gene; V was cut back by 0 bases and J by 5 bases. Germline CDR1 ENHRY, CDR2 SYGVKD. The CDR3 runs to 16 residues. CDR3 bases: TGTGCCATCAGTGAGTCGGTGACGGGGGGGCAAGATACGCAGTATTTT. Protein: CAISESVTGGQDTQYF.

This chain uses TRBV6-1 with TRBJ1-3; D gene unclear. Germline V gene sequence: CDR1 MNHNS, CDR2 SASEGT. V lost 4 bases and J lost 2, with 15 bases in between. The CDR3 has 16 residues. In DNA form, the CDR3 reads TGTGCCAGCAGTGTAGGACTCGGGTTGGCTGGAAACACCATATATTTT. It encodes CASSVGLGLAGNTIYF.

Comments on this clone: The same CDR3 arises from other DNA sequences in this sample as well. The genes are TRBV6-1 and TRBJ1-2, with 7 bases aligning to TRBD1. This CDR3 is 13 amino acids long. Germline CDR1 MNHNS, CDR2 SASEGT. Trimming took 3 bases from V and 5 from J; bases not matched to a gene: 3. The CDR3 region has the DNA TGTGCCAGCAGTGAGGGACAGCCATATGGCTACACCTTC. Translating gives CASSEGQPYGYTF.